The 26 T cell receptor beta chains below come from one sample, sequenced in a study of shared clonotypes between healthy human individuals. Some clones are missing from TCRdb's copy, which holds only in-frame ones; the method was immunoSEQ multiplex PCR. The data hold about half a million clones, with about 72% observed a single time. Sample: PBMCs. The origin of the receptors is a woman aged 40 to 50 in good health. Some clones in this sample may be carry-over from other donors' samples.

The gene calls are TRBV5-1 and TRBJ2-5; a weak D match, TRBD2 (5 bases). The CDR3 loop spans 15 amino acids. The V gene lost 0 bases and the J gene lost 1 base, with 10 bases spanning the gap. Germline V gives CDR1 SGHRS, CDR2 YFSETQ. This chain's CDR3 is CASSLGLQLQETQYF. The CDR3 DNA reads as TGCGCCAGCAGCTTGGGACTACAACTCCAAGAGACCCAGTACTTC.

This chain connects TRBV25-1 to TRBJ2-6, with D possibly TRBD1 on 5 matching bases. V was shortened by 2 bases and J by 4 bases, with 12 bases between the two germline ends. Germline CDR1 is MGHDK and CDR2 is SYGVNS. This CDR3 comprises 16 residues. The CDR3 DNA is TGTGCCAGCAGTGAAGGGCAGGGCTCCGGGGCCAACGTCCTGACTTTC. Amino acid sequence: CASSEGQGSGANVLTF.

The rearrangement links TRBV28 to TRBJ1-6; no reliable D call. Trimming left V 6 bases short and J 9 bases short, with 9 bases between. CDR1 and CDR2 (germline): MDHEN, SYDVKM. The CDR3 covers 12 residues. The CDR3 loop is CASSPAGSPLHF. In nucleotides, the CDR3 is TGTGCCAGCAGCCCGGCCGGTTCACCCCTCCACTTT.

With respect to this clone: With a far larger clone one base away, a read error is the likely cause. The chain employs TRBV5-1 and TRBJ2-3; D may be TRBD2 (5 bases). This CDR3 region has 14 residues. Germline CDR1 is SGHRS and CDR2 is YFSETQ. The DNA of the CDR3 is TGCGCCAGCAGCGCAGCTAGTGTCGGGGATACGCAGTGTTTT. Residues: CASSAASVGDTQCF.

The CDR3 sequence: CASSVGLAMKTQYF. The CDR3 region has the DNA TGTGCCAGCAGTGTGGGACTAGCTATGAAGACCCAGTACTTC. The V and J genes are TRBV6-5 and TRBJ2-5; 9 positions agree with TRBD2. Unmatched junction bases numbered 7, after V lost 5 bases and J lost 6 bases. Germline lookup yields CDR1 MNHEY and CDR2 SVGAGI. The CDR3 has 14 amino acids.

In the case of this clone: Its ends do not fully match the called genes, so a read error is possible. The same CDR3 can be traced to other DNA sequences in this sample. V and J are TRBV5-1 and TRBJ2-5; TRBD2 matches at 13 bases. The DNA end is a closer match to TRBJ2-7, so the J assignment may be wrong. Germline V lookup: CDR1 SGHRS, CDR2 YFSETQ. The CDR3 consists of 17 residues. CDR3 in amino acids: CASSGTSGKKTGYEQYF. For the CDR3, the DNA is TGTGCCAGCAGCGGGACTAGCGGGAAGAAGACGGGGTACGAGCAGTACTTC.

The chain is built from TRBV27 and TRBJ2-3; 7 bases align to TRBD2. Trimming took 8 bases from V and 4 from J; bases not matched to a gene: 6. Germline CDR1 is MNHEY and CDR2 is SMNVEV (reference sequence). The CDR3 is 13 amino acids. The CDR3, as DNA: TGTGCCAGCGGGAGGGCGGGAGCAGATACGCAGTATTTT. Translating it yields CASGRAGADTQYF.

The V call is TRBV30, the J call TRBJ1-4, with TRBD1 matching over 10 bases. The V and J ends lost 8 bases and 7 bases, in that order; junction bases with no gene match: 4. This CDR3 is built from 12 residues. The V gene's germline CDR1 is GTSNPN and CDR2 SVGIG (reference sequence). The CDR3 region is CAGGQGGEKLFF. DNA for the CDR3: TGTGCCGGTGGACAGGGGGGTGAAAAACTGTTTTTT.

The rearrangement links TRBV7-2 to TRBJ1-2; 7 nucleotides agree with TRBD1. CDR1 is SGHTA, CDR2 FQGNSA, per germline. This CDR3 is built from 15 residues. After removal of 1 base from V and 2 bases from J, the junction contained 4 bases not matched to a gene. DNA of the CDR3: TGTGCCAGCAGCTTAGGGGGGACAGCCAACTATGGCTACACCTTC. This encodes CASSLGGTANYGYTF.

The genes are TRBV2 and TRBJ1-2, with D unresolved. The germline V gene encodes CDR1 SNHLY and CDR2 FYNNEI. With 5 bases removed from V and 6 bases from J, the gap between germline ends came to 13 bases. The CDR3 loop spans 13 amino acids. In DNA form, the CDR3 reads TGTGCCAGCAGTTTCCGGCCAAAGGATGGCTACACCTTC. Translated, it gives CASSFRPKDGYTF.

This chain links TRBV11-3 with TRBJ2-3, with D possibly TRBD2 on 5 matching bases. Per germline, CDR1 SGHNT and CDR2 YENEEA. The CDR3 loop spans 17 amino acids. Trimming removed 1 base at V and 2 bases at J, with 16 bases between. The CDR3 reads CASSLGVLGVSTDTQYF. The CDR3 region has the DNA TGTGCCAGCAGCTTAGGGGTACTAGGAGTGTCCACAGATACGCAGTATTTT.

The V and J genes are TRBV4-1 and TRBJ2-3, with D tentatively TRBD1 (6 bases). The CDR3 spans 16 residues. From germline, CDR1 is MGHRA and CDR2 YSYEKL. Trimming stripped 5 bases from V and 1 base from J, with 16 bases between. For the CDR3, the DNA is TGCGCCAGCAGCTGGGCCTGGGACACCGGCACAGATACGCAGTATTTT. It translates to CASSWAWDTGTDTQYF.

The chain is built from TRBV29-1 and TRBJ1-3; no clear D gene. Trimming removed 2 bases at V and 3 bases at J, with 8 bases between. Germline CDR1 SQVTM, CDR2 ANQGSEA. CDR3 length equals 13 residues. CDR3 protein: CSVEFQFGNTIYF. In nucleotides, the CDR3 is TGCAGCGTTGAATTCCAGTTTGGAAACACCATATATTTT.

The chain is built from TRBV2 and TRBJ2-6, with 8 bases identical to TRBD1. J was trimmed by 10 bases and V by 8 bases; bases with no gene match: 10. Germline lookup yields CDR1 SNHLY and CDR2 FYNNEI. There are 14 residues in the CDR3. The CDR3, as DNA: TGTGCCAGCGGTCGACAGGGGAATTCGAACGTCCTGACTTTC. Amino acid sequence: CASGRQGNSNVLTF.

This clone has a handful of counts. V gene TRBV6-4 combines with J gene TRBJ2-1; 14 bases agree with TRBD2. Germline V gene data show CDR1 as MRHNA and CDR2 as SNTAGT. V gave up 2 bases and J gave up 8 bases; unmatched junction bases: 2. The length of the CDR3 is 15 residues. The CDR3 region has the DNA TGTGCCAGCAGTGACGGGACTAGCGGGAGCGATGAGCAGTTCTTC. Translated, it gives CASSDGTSGSDEQFF.

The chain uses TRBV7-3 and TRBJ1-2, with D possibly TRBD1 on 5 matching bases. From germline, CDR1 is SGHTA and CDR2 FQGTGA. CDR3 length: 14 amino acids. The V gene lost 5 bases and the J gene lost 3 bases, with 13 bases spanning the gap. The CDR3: CASSPRGTDYGYTF. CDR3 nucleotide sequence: TGTGCCAGCAGCCCCCGTGGGACGGACTATGGCTACACCTTC.

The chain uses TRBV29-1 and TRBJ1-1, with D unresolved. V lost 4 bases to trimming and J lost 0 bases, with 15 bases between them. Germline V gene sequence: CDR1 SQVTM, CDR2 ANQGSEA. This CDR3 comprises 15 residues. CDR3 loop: CSVGLGSLMNTEAFF. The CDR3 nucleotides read TGCAGCGTTGGATTAGGCAGCCTCATGAACACTGAAGCTTTCTTT.

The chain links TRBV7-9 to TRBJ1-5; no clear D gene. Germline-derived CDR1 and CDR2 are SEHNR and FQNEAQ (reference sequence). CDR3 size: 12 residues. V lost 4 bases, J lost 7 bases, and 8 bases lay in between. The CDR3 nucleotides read TGTGCCAGCAGCTACCCGGGGCAGCCCCAGCATTTT. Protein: CASSYPGQPQHF.

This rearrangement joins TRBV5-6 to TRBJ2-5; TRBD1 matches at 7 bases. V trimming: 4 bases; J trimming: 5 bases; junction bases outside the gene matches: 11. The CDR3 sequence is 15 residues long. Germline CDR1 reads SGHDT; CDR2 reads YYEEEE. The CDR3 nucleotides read TGTGCCAGCAGCCCTAACAGGGGAAGGTGGGAGACCCAGTACTTC. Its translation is CASSPNRGRWETQYF.

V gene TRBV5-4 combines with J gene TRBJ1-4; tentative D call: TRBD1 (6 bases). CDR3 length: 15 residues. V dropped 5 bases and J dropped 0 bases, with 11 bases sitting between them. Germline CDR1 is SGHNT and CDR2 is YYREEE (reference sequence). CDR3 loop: CASSSGTPTNEKLFF. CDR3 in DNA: TGTGCCAGCAGTTCTGGGACACCAACTAATGAAAAACTGTTTTTT.

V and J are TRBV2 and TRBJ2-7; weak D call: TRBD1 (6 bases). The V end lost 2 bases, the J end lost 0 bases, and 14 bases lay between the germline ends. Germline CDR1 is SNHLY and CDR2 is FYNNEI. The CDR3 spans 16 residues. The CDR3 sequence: CASSERFGQNSYEQYF. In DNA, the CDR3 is TGTGCCAGCAGTGAAAGGTTTGGACAGAACTCCTACGAGCAGTACTTC.

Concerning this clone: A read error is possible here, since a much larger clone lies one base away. Here the CDR3 DNA reads TGTGCCAGCTTCGGGGAGGCAGATGACTATGGCTACACCTTC. Translated: CASFGEADDYGYTF. This chain uses TRBV2 with TRBJ1-2; no firm D call. The V gene's germline CDR1 is SNHLY and CDR2 FYNNEI. Trimming removed 8 bases from V and 3 bases from J, with 16 bases in between. This CDR3 comprises 14 residues.

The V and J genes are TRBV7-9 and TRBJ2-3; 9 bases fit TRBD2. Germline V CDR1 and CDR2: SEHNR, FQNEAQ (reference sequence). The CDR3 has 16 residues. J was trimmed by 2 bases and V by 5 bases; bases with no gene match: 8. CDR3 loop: CASSQEVAGVTDTQYF. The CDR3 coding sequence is TGTGCCAGCAGCCAAGAGGTAGCGGGAGTCACAGATACGCAGTATTTT.

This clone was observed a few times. This CDR3 is CASSFEVYYGYTF. DNA for the CDR3: TGTGCCAGCAGCTTCGAAGTTTACTATGGCTACACCTTC. The chain has TRBV7-9 and TRBJ1-2; D gene uncertain. CDR3 size: 13 residues. Trimming cost V 3 bases and J 3 bases, with 8 bases left between them. CDR1 is SEHNR, CDR2 FQNEAQ, per germline (reference sequence).

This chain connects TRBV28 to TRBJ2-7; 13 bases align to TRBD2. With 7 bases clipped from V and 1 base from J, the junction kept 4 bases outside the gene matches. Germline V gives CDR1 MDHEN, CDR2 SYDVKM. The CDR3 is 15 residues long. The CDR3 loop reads CASIPGLAGSYEQYF. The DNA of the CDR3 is TGTGCCAGCATTCCGGGACTAGCGGGATCCTACGAGCAGTACTTC.

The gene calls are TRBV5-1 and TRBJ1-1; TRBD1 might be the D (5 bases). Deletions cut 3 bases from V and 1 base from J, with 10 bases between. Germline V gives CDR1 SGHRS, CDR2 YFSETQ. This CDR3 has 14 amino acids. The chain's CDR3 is CASSSGPENTEAFF. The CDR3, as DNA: TGCGCCAGCAGCTCGGGACCTGAGAACACTGAAGCTTTCTTT.